Shown below are 30 T cell receptor beta chains from a single sample sequenced in a study of lymphopenia after photon versus proton radiotherapy. Clones were sequenced by immunoSEQ multiplex PCR, and TCRdb holds only the in-frame ones, with some missing. This sample has tens of thousands of clones, with about 90% found just once. Source: peripheral blood, taken from a patient treated with photon-based radiotherapy. The receptors shown here come from a man aged 60 to 69 with cholangiocarcinoma.

The rearrangement joins TRBV2 to TRBJ1-6; no definite D call. CDR3 size: 14 residues. Germline V gives CDR1 SNHLY, CDR2 FYNNEI. V gave up 3 bases and J gave up 6 bases, with 9 bases separating them. The CDR3, as DNA: TGTGCCAGCAGTGACGGGCAGCCTAATTCACCCCTCCACTTT. Translation gives CASSDGQPNSPLHF.

The gene calls are TRBV5-6 and TRBJ1-2; D might be TRBD1 (5 bases). V was shortened by 0 bases and J by 2 bases, with 14 bases between the two germline ends. The germline V gene has CDR1 SGHDT and CDR2 YYEEEE. This CDR3 contains 16 residues. In DNA, the CDR3 is TGTGCCAGCAGCTTGGAAGGCGGGGCCTTAAACTATGGCTACACCTTC. Its translation: CASSLEGGALNYGYTF.

The chain links TRBV5-5 to TRBJ2-3, with 11 bases that match TRBD2. This CDR3 comprises 18 residues. Germline-derived CDR1 and CDR2 are SGHKS and YYEKEE (reference sequence). The V segment lost 5 bases and the J segment 1 base; nucleotides outside the gene matches: 12. CDR3 amino acids: CASSLRRLAGMGTDTQYF. The CDR3 DNA reads TGTGCCAGCAGTCTAAGGAGACTAGCGGGGATGGGCACAGATACGCAGTATTTT.

The rearrangement joins TRBV28 to TRBJ1-6; D uncertain. Germline assignment: CDR1 MDHEN and CDR2 SYDVKM. V shed 4 bases and J shed 9 bases, with 7 bases lying between them. CDR3 length: 12 residues. CDR3 region: CASSSRGSPLHF. CDR3 bases: TGTGCCAGCAGTTCCCGAGGTTCACCCCTCCACTTT. The full variable domain, in which reference TRBV28 and TRBJ1-6 provide the parts outside the CDR3, is DVKVTQSSRYLVKRTGEKVFLECVQDMDHENMFWYRQDPGLGLRLIYFSYDVKMKEKGDIPEGYSVSREKKERFSLILESASTNQTSMYLCASSSRGSPLHFGNGTRLTVT.

The chain is built from TRBV27 and TRBJ1-1; 10 nucleotides line up with TRBD1. This CDR3 has 15 residues. CDR1 is MNHEY, CDR2 SMNVEV, per germline (reference sequence). The V and J ends lost 5 bases and 1 base, in that order; junction bases with no gene match: 4. The CDR3 DNA is TGTGCCAGCAGTGGCCGGACAGGGGGGAACACTGAAGCTTTCTTT. It yields the protein CASSGRTGGNTEAFF.

This clone was counted once. V gene TRBV6-6 combines with J gene TRBJ2-5, with a tentative D call TRBD1 (5 bases). Germline CDR1 MNHNY, CDR2 SVGAGI (reference sequence). Trimming took 8 bases from V and 4 from J, leaving 8 bases between them. There are 11 residues in the CDR3. This CDR3 reads CASSGLETQYF. Written as DNA, the CDR3 is TGTGCCAGCTCAGGGCTAGAGACCCAGTACTTC.

There are a few counts of this clone. This chain links TRBV14 with TRBJ1-5; D is uncertain. This CDR3 has 13 amino acids. Trimming cost V 4 bases and J 1 base, with 5 bases left between them. From germline, CDR1 is SGHDN and CDR2 FVKESK. The CDR3 reads CASSPGSNQPQHF. CDR3 DNA sequence: TGTGCCAGCAGCCCTGGGAGCAATCAGCCCCAGCATTTT. Full variable domain (rest looked up from reference TRBV14 and TRBJ1-5): EAGVTQFPSHSVIEKGQTVTLRCDPISGHDNLYWYRRVMGKEIKFLLHFVKESKQDESGMPNNRFLAERTGGTYSTLKVQPAELEDSGVYFCASSPGSNQPQHFGDGTRLSIL.

This clone is a singleton in its sample. This chain links TRBV28 with TRBJ1-2; 8 nucleotides match TRBD1. The V and J ends lost 8 bases and 2 bases, in that order; junction bases with no gene match: 1. This CDR3 spans 12 amino acids. Germline V CDR1 and CDR2: MDHEN, SYDVKM. The DNA of the CDR3 is TGTGCCAGCCGGACAGGGAACTATGGCTACACCTTC. Translated: CASRTGNYGYTF.

The chain links TRBV18 to TRBJ1-4; D remains ambiguous. The V end was cut by 1 base, the J end by 8 bases, with 14 bases between. Germline-derived CDR1 and CDR2 are KGHSH and LQKENI. The length of the CDR3 is 15 residues. This CDR3 is CASSPRESVGEKLFF. CDR3 sequence (DNA): TGTGCCAGCTCACCACGCGAATCGGTGGGAGAAAAACTGTTTTTT.

Here the CDR3 DNA reads TGTGCCAGCAGCTGGCGACAGAGCTCCTACAATGAGCAGTTCTTC. Translated, it gives CASSWRQSSYNEQFF. V gene TRBV5-4 combines with J gene TRBJ2-1; D is possibly TRBD1 (5 bases). The CDR3 totals 15 residues. Trimming left V 3 bases short and J 0 bases short, with 10 bases between. Germline V gene sequence: CDR1 SGHNT, CDR2 YYREEE (reference sequence).

The chain combines TRBV10-3 with TRBJ1-6, with no clear D. The V gene's germline CDR1 is ENHRY and CDR2 SYGVKD. The length of the CDR3 is 15 residues. Trimming stripped 0 bases from V and 3 bases from J, with 6 bases between. The CDR3 sequence: CAISESNNYNSPLHF. DNA for the CDR3: TGTGCCATCAGTGAGTCGAACAACTATAATTCACCCCTCCACTTT.

A few counts support this clone. V and J are TRBV11-2 and TRBJ2-6; 9 positions agree with TRBD1. Germline CDR1 reads SGHAT; CDR2 reads FQNNGV. The CDR3 has 17 amino acids. Unmatched junction bases numbered 6, after V lost 4 bases and J lost 2 bases. CDR3 nucleotides: TGTGCCAGCAGCTCATCGACAGGGGGTGCTGGGGCCAACGTCCTGACTTTC. This codes for CASSSSTGGAGANVLTF.

This chain joins TRBV5-4 and TRBJ2-2; possible D gene TRBD2, 6 bases. Germline values: CDR1 SGHNT, CDR2 YYREEE (reference sequence). Trimming took off 2 bases at V and 7 bases at J, with 12 bases between the two ends. The CDR3 is 14 amino acids. The DNA of the CDR3 is TGTGCCAGCAGCTTATGGGAGGCGGACGGGGAGCTGTTTTTT. Translation: CASSLWEADGELFF.

This clone occurred once. This chain connects TRBV11-2 to TRBJ2-2; D not certain. The CDR3 contains 14 residues. Germline lookup yields CDR1 SGHAT and CDR2 FQNNGV. Trimming took off 1 base at V and 6 bases at J, with 9 bases between the two ends. In DNA form, the CDR3 reads TGTGCCAGCAGCTTAGTTAAACCCGCCGGGGAGCTGTTTTTT. Its protein product is CASSLVKPAGELFF.

The chain uses TRBV5-4 and TRBJ2-5; D uncertain. This CDR3 is 11 amino acids long. The V end lost 2 bases, the J end lost 3 bases, and 2 bases lay between the germline ends. Germline CDR1 is SGHNT and CDR2 is YYREEE (reference sequence). CDR3: CASSLKETQYF. CDR3 coding DNA: TGTGCCAGCAGCTTAAAAGAGACCCAGTACTTC.

The chain employs TRBV11-2 and TRBJ2-7; 11 bases map to TRBD1. Germline trimming cut 2 bases from V and 7 bases from J; bases unmatched to any gene: 13. The CDR3 is 17 amino acids. Germline V gene sequence: CDR1 SGHAT, CDR2 FQNNGV. CDR3 bases: TGTGCCAGCAGCTTACTCTTAGGAGGACAGGGGGCAGGTGAGCAGTACTTC. It translates to CASSLLLGGQGAGEQYF.

The V call is TRBV18, the J call TRBJ2-1; possible D gene TRBD2, 5 bases. The ends were cut back, 0 bases at V and 10 bases at J, with 10 bases in the middle. This CDR3 comprises 13 residues. Per germline, CDR1 KGHSH and CDR2 LQKENI. CDR3 protein: CASSPPVSGEQFF. The CDR3 DNA sequence: TGTGCCAGCTCACCACCGGTCTCGGGGGAGCAGTTCTTC.

The J gene is TRBJ2-7, the V gene TRBV9; D is tentatively TRBD1 or TRBD2 (5 bases each). Germline CDR1 and CDR2: SGDLS and YYNGEE. The CDR3 is 15 amino acids. V lost 3 bases to trimming and J lost 3 bases, with 16 bases between them. This CDR3 is CASSADLGALYEQYF. CDR3 bases: TGTGCCAGCAGCGCCGATCTCGGGGCCCTCTACGAGCAGTACTTC.

The J gene is TRBJ1-4, the V gene TRBV29-1; TRBD1 aligns across 8 bases. In germline, CDR1 is SQVTM, CDR2 ANQGSEA. This CDR3 is 15 amino acids long. Trimming removed 6 bases from V and 4 bases from J; junction bases left unmatched: 10. CDR3 DNA sequence: TGCAGCGTCCGGGAGGGGGACAGGTATAATGAAAAACTGTTTTTT. This gives the protein CSVREGDRYNEKLFF.

The rearrangement links TRBV19 to TRBJ1-4; D ambiguous. CDR1 is LNHDA, CDR2 SQIVND, per germline (reference sequence). The CDR3 spans 15 residues. V shed 4 bases and J shed 4 bases, with 13 bases lying between them. CDR3 in amino acids: CASSRIGGFNEKLFF. CDR3 coding DNA: TGTGCCAGTAGTAGAATAGGAGGCTTTAATGAAAAACTGTTTTTT.

V usage is TRBV29-1 and J usage is TRBJ2-1; 7 bases align to TRBD2. Germline V CDR1 and CDR2: SQVTM, ANQGSEA. With 7 bases clipped from V and 5 bases from J, the junction kept 11 bases outside the gene matches. This CDR3 is 14 amino acids long. The CDR3 region has the DNA TGCAGCGCCCGTGGTGGGGGGGTCGACAATGAGCAGTTCTTC. It is translated as CSARGGGVDNEQFF.

The rearrangement uses TRBV18 and TRBJ2-3; either TRBD1 or TRBD2 may fit D (6 bases each). The length of the CDR3 is 17 residues. V was cut by 1 base and J by 1 base, with 15 bases left in between. Germline V gives CDR1 KGHSH, CDR2 LQKENI. The CDR3 nucleotides are TGTGCCAGCTCACCACTCCCGGGGGCGGCCCGCACAGATACGCAGTATTTT. Protein product: CASSPLPGAARTDTQYF.

The V and J genes are TRBV11-1 and TRBJ1-1; D is uncertain. The CDR3 runs 13 residues. The germline gives CDR1 SGHAT, CDR2 FQDESV (reference sequence). The V and J ends lost 1 base and 4 bases respectively, with 7 bases between them. The CDR3 spells CASSLGWGTEAFF. The CDR3 coding sequence is TGTGCCAGCAGCTTAGGGTGGGGCACTGAAGCTTTCTTT.

J is TRBJ2-2 and V is TRBV15; no reliable D call. CDR1 LNHNV and CDR2 YYDKDF come from the germline V gene (reference sequence). This CDR3 region has 14 residues. Trimming left V 0 bases short and J 3 bases short, with 5 bases between. The CDR3, as DNA: TGTGCCACCAGCAGAGACTACTACACCGGGGAGCTGTTTTTT. This codes for CATSRDYYTGELFF.

V gene TRBV10-1 combines with J gene TRBJ2-7, with 14 positions matching TRBD2. V was pared by 3 bases and J by 2 bases, with 6 bases of the junction left unmatched. CDR3 length: 17 residues. CDR1 and CDR2 (germline): WNHNN, SYGVQD (reference sequence). In DNA, the CDR3 is TGCGCCAGCAGTGACCGGGGACTAGCGGGGGACACCTACGAGCAGTACTTC. Translation gives CASSDRGLAGDTYEQYF.

This chain joins TRBV19 and TRBJ2-7, with D possibly being TRBD2 (6 bases). V was cut by 5 bases and J by 3 bases, with 17 bases left in between. The CDR3 is 15 amino acids. Germline V CDR1 and CDR2: LNHDA, SQIVND (reference sequence). Here the CDR3 DNA reads TGTGCCAGTAGTCGGGGGAACCCCCCTTTCTACGAGCAGTACTTC. This encodes CASSRGNPPFYEQYF.

The chain couples TRBV7-8 to TRBJ2-5; TRBD2 matches 10 bases. In germline, CDR1 is SGHVS, CDR2 FQNEAQ. Trimming cost V 7 bases and J 5 bases; bases outside gene matches: 4. This CDR3 comprises 13 residues. CDR3 nucleotides: TGTGCCAGCACCTTTAGCGGGAGGGAGACCCAGTACTTC. It codes for CASTFSGRETQYF.

The rearrangement links TRBV28 to TRBJ1-1; possibly TRBD1 for D (5 bases). V lost 1 base to trimming and J lost 1 base, with 19 bases between them. The CDR3 loop spans 18 amino acids. The germline gives CDR1 MDHEN, CDR2 SYDVKM. In nucleotides, the CDR3 is TGTGCCAGCAGTTTATCATTTAGTGTTGCAGGGAAGAACACTGAAGCTTTCTTT. Encoded protein: CASSLSFSVAGKNTEAFF.

The chain is built from TRBV4-2 and TRBJ2-7; tentatively, D is TRBD1 or TRBD2 (5 bases each). Trimming pared 1 base from V and 2 bases from J, leaving 24 bases between. Germline lookup yields CDR1 LGHNA and CDR2 YNFKEQ. The CDR3 is made up of 19 amino acids. The CDR3 DNA sequence: TGTGCCAGCAGCCAAGCCGCAGGGCGCGGTGTCGGAGGCCCCTACGAGCAGTACTTC. This encodes CASSQAAGRGVGGPYEQYF.

The chain couples TRBV18 to TRBJ2-5; no firm D call. Germline V CDR1 and CDR2: KGHSH, LQKENI. This CDR3 is 11 amino acids long. V lost 6 bases and J lost 2, with 4 bases in between. The CDR3 reads CASSPQETQYF. The CDR3 DNA reads TGTGCCAGCTCGCCTCAAGAGACCCAGTACTTC.